This entry lists 30 T cell receptor beta chains sequenced from one sample in a study of HIV-infected patients and healthy controls. The repertoire came from unfractionated whole blood and reflected all unsorted peripheral T cells. Reverse transcription used around 540 ng RNA and constant-region primers for alpha and beta. Using multiplexing indices, alpha and beta chain libraries were generated apart by chain-specific third strand synthesis. TCRdb recomputed calls from the 5' RACE reads with MiXCR, one row per CDR3 protein. This table holds fewer than 7,500 distinct CDR3 sequences, roughly 11% found once. The material was blood, obtained before antiretroviral therapy. Source of these receptors: an adult with HIV infection.

The sample holds many counts of this clonotype. The genes are TRBV9 and TRBJ1-5; D unclear. CDR1 SGDLS and CDR2 YYNGEE come from the germline V gene. This CDR3 comprises 13 residues. V was clipped by 0 bases and J by 12 bases, with 13 bases between them. CDR3 residues: CASSVDSNSLQHF. The CDR3 region has the DNA TGTGCCAGCAGCGTAGACTCCAATTCACTCCAGCATTTT.

Only one count was recorded for this clonotype. The chain has TRBV6-1 and TRBJ1-1; D is unclear. Trimming stripped 1 base from V and 6 bases from J, with 9 bases between. CDR3 length: 13 amino acids. From germline, CDR1 is MNHNS and CDR2 SASEGT. CDR3 DNA: TGTGCCAGCAGTGAAGGAGGTGAGGCTGAAGCTTTCTTT. As protein: CASSEGGEAEAFF.

Sample share makes this clonotype medium-sized. J is TRBJ1-1 and V is TRBV5-1; no definite D call. The germline CDR1 and CDR2 sequences are SGHRS and YFSETQ. V lost 0 bases and J 4 bases, leaving 7 bases between the germline ends. The CDR3 has 13 residues. DNA for the CDR3: TGCGCCAGCAGCTTGGAACAGTTCACTGAAGCTTTCTTT. Its protein is CASSLEQFTEAFF. Looking up the rest from reference TRBV5-1 and TRBJ1-1 gives the full variable domain: KAGVTQTPRYLIKTRGQQVTLSCSPISGHRSVSWYQQTPGQGLQFLFEYFSETQRNKGNFPGRFSGRQFSNSRSEMNVSTLELGDSALYLCASSLEQFTEAFFGQGTRLTVV.

This clonotype was counted at least ten times. The chain combines TRBV20-1 with TRBJ1-1; maybe TRBD1 (5 bases). Germline CDR1 is DFQATT and CDR2 is SNEGSKA (reference sequence). The CDR3 is 14 amino acids. The CDR3 region has the DNA TGCACCCCCCAAAGACAGCTCATGAACACTGAAGCTTTCTTT. Amino acids: CTPQRQLMNTEAFF.

This clonotype is classed as medium-sized. The gene calls are TRBV6-5 and TRBJ2-3; D may be TRBD1 (6 bases). Per germline, CDR1 MNHEY and CDR2 SVGAGI. The CDR3 consists of 18 residues. Trimming pared 0 bases from V and 0 bases from J, leaving 16 bases between. The CDR3 bases are TGTGCCAGCAGTTACTCGATAGAGGACAGAGAAAGCACAGATACGCAGTATTTT. The encoded protein is CASSYSIEDRESTDTQYF.

In its sample, this clonotype was seen many times. The chain couples TRBV5-1 to TRBJ1-6, with 7 bases matching TRBD1. The CDR3 is 16 residues long. The V segment lost 0 bases and the J segment 7 bases; nucleotides outside the gene matches: 7. Germline CDR1 reads SGHRS; CDR2 reads YFSETQ. The CDR3 loop is CASSLVPGQDNSPLHF. CDR3 in DNA: TGCGCCAGCAGCTTGGTTCCTGGACAGGACAATTCACCCCTCCACTTT.

This clonotype is categorized as medium-sized. The V call is TRBV15, the J call TRBJ2-1, with 11 bases lining up with TRBD2. Per germline, CDR1 LNHNV and CDR2 YYDKDF (reference sequence). V gave up 3 bases and J gave up 15 bases; unmatched junction bases: 10. CDR3 length equals 14 residues. CDR3 sequence (DNA): TGTGCCACCAGCAGTCCGGGACTAGCGGACAAGGCGTTCTTC. Protein sequence: CATSSPGLADKAFF. The complete variable domain, with remaining parts taken from reference TRBV15 and TRBJ2-1, reads DAMVIQNPRYQVTQFGKPVTLSCSQTLNHNVMYWYQQKSSQAPKLLFHYYDKDFNNEADTPDNFQSRRPNTSFCFLDIRSPGLGDTAMYLCATSSPGLADKAFFGPGTRLTVL.

Sample share makes this clonotype medium-sized. This sequence joins TRBV7-9 and TRBJ1-3; D uncertain. The CDR3 contains 15 residues. Between the trimmed V and J ends, which lost 1 base and 0 bases, there was a span of 7 bases. CDR1 and CDR2 from the germline V gene are SEHNR and FQNEAQ (reference sequence). The CDR3 loop reads CASSLEGHSGNTIYF. CDR3 nucleotide sequence: TGTGCCAGCAGCTTAGAAGGCCACTCTGGAAACACCATATATTTT. The full variable domain, rest sourced from reference TRBV7-9 and TRBJ1-3, is DTGVSQNPRHKITKRGQNVTFRCDPISEHNRLYWYRQTLGQGPEFLTYFQNEAQLEKSRLLSDRFSAERPKGSFSTLEIQRTEQGDSAMYLCASSLEGHSGNTIYFGEGSWLTVV.

By frequency in the sample, this clonotype is medium-sized. The rearrangement joins TRBV7-2 to TRBJ1-1; D is uncertain. The germline gives CDR1 SGHTA, CDR2 FQGNSA. The CDR3 is 15 amino acids. V shed 1 base and J shed 5 bases, with 14 bases lying between them. For the CDR3, the DNA is TGTGCCAGCAGCTTAGGATCCGGGATCCCAACTGAAGCTTTCTTT. This gives the protein CASSLGSGIPTEAFF.

The chain carries TRBV20-1 and TRBJ2-6; no clear D gene. Germline loops: CDR1 DFQATT, CDR2 SNEGSKA (reference sequence). The CDR3 extends over 15 amino acids. The V gene lost 0 bases and the J gene lost 0 bases, with 6 bases spanning the gap. CDR3 coding DNA: TGCAGTGCTAGAGACGGGTCCTCTGGGGCCAACGTCCTGACTTTC. Translation gives CSARDGSSGANVLTF.

V gene TRBV20-1 combines with J gene TRBJ2-1, with D possibly matching TRBD2 (5 bases). There are 14 residues in the CDR3. V gave up 5 bases and J gave up 6 bases, with 17 bases separating them. Germline V gives CDR1 DFQATT, CDR2 SNEGSKA (reference sequence). The CDR3, as DNA: TGCAGTGCTTCCCGACTGGAGGCCGGCAATGAGCAGTTCTTC. It is translated as CSASRLEAGNEQFF.

A remark on this clonotype: A clone one base away is much larger, so this may be a read error. The V and J genes are TRBV5-5 and TRBJ1-5; 11 nucleotides agree with TRBD1. This CDR3 has 15 amino acids. Germline V CDR1 and CDR2: SGHKS, YYEKEE (reference sequence). CDR3 amino acids: CVSSLDRGPNQPQHF. The CDR3 DNA sequence: TGTGTCAGCAGCTTGGACAGGGGGCCAAATCAGCCCCAGCATTTT.

This clonotype was picked up many times. The CDR3 DNA sequence: TGTGCCAGCAGCCCGACAGGTTTTGGCACTGAAGCTTTCTTT. Translation gives CASSPTGFGTEAFF. V and J are TRBV9 and TRBJ1-1, with TRBD1 as a possible D gene (6 bases). Germline loops: CDR1 SGDLS, CDR2 YYNGEE. Trimming took off 4 bases at V and 4 bases at J, with 14 bases between the two ends. This CDR3 is 14 amino acids long. The variable domain in full, completed from reference TRBV9 and TRBJ1-1, reads DSGVTQTPKHLITATGQRVTLRCSPRSGDLSVYWYQQSLDQGLQFLIQYYNGEERAKGNILERFSAQQFPDLHSELNLSSLELGDSALYFCASSPTGFGTEAFFGQGTRLTVV.

This clonotype was counted many times. This chain uses TRBV28 with TRBJ2-1, with 14 bases matching TRBD2. After removal of 7 bases from V and 5 bases from J, the junction contained 4 bases not matched to a gene. Germline lookup yields CDR1 MDHEN and CDR2 SYDVKM. This CDR3 has 15 amino acids. CDR3 nucleotides: TGTGCCAGCACCCAGGGACTAGCGGGAGACAATGAGCAGTTCTTC. Protein sequence: CASTQGLAGDNEQFF. Full variable domain (remainder filled in from reference TRBV28 and TRBJ2-1): DVKVTQSSRYLVKRTGEKVFLECVQDMDHENMFWYRQDPGLGLRLIYFSYDVKMKEKGDIPEGYSVSREKKERFSLILESASTNQTSMYLCASTQGLAGDNEQFFGPGTRLTVL.

Many counts were recorded for this clonotype. The chain joins TRBV24-1 to TRBJ2-3; D ambiguous. CDR1 KGHDR and CDR2 SFDVKD come from the germline V gene. The CDR3 totals 14 residues. Trimming removed 6 bases from V and 2 bases from J, with 11 bases in between. The CDR3: CATSSMGNTDTQYF. The CDR3 nucleotides read TGTGCCACCAGTAGTATGGGAAACACAGATACGCAGTATTTT.

By proportion, this clonotype is medium-sized. The gene calls are TRBV19 and TRBJ2-3; 12 nucleotides align to TRBD2. Trimming took 10 bases from V and 6 from J; bases not matched to a gene: 8. CDR3 length: 14 residues. The germline V gene encodes CDR1 LNHDA and CDR2 SQIVND (reference sequence). The CDR3 coding sequence is TGTGCCACCTCTCTAGCGGGAGGGCTGGATACGCAGTATTTT. Translation gives CATSLAGGLDTQYF.

This clonotype was recorded a few times. The rearrangement joins TRBV6-5 to TRBJ1-2; TRBD1 aligns across 11 bases. There are 15 residues in the CDR3. Germline values: CDR1 MNHEY, CDR2 SVGAGI. Trimming at V came to 7 bases and at J to 6 bases, leaving 10 bases not matched to a gene. The CDR3 region has the DNA TGTGCCAGCACTTATGGGACAGGGGGTATCGATGGCTACACCTTC. It is translated as CASTYGTGGIDGYTF.

Many counts were recorded for this clonotype. The J gene is TRBJ1-1, the V gene TRBV19; D is ambiguous. This CDR3 comprises 13 residues. Trimming left V 7 bases short and J 8 bases short, with 17 bases between. From germline, CDR1 is LNHDA and CDR2 SQIVND (reference sequence). The CDR3 nucleotides are TGTGCCAGTACCACCCTGACACTTGGGGAAGCTTTCTTT. Translated: CASTTLTLGEAFF.

This clonotype was found many times. The J gene is TRBJ2-7, the V gene TRBV4-1; maybe TRBD2 (6 bases). Trimming removed 4 bases from V and 3 bases from J, with 13 bases in between. The CDR3 totals 14 residues. Germline V gene sequence: CDR1 MGHRA, CDR2 YSYEKL. CDR3 amino acids: CASSPDSGNYEQYF. The DNA for the CDR3 is TGCGCCAGCAGCCCGGATAGCGGCAACTACGAGCAGTACTTC.

By frequency in the sample, this clonotype is medium-sized (0.01 to 0.1%). The rearrangement joins TRBV12-3 or TRBV12-4 to TRBJ2-5; D gene uncertain. The CDR3 length is 11 residues. V was cut by 4 bases and J by 5 bases, with 5 bases left in between. DNA of the CDR3: TGTGCCAGCAGTTCCTGGGAGACCCAGTACTTC. Translated: CASSSWETQYF.

Judged by abundance, this clonotype is medium-sized (0.01 to 0.1%). The chain combines TRBV29-1 with TRBJ2-1; D gene unclear. This CDR3 region has 14 residues. In germline, CDR1 is SQVTM, CDR2 ANQGSEA. V lost 2 bases, J lost 8 bases, and 16 bases lay in between. CDR3 amino acids: CSVEKMKGRDEQFF. In DNA, the CDR3 is TGCAGCGTTGAAAAGATGAAAGGTCGGGATGAGCAGTTCTTC.

The V gene is TRBV10-3, the J gene TRBJ2-3, with 11 bases identical to TRBD2. CDR3 size: 16 residues. Germline loops: CDR1 ENHRY, CDR2 SYGVKD. With 10 bases clipped from V and 2 bases from J, the junction kept 11 bases outside the gene matches. This chain's CDR3 is CATRGTSGAPTDTQYF. The CDR3 region has the DNA TGTGCCACCCGAGGGACTAGCGGAGCCCCCACAGATACGCAGTATTTT.

The sample holds many counts of this clonotype. The CDR3 DNA is TGTGCCAGCAGCCCCCGCACAGGGATTGGTGAACTGTTTTTT. Translation: CASSPRTGIGELFF. The chain joins TRBV5-6 to TRBJ1-4; weak D call: TRBD1 (6 bases). V lost 4 bases and J lost 12, with 19 bases in between. Germline lookup yields CDR1 SGHDT and CDR2 YYEEEE. The CDR3 loop spans 14 amino acids.

The DNA for the CDR3 is TGTGCCAGCAGTTTAGACAGTAGCACAGATACGCAGTATTTT. This translates into CASSLDSSTDTQYF. V gene TRBV28 combines with J gene TRBJ2-3; TRBD1 is a possible D gene (5 bases). CDR1 and CDR2 from the germline V gene are MDHEN and SYDVKM. The V gene lost 2 bases and the J gene lost 0 bases, with 6 bases spanning the gap. The CDR3 extends over 14 amino acids.

In this sample, this clonotype turned up many times. V is TRBV19 and J is TRBJ1-5; a weak D match, TRBD1 (6 bases). The CDR3 has 20 amino acids. The germline gives CDR1 LNHDA, CDR2 SQIVND (reference sequence). The germline V and J ends were trimmed by 2 bases and 4 bases, with 27 bases remaining between them. The CDR3: CASSIYLRTAGTIPNQPQHF. The CDR3 DNA sequence: TGTGCCAGTAGTATATACCTTCGGACAGCGGGTACCATACCGAATCAGCCCCAGCATTTT.

The chain links TRBV7-2 to TRBJ1-5; TRBD1 matches at 8 bases. The CDR3 covers 14 residues. The V gene's germline CDR1 is SGHTA and CDR2 FQGNSA. The V and J ends lost 3 bases and 6 bases, in that order; junction bases with no gene match: 4. CDR3 sequence: CASSFRDRTQPQHF. For the CDR3, the DNA is TGTGCCAGCAGCTTCCGGGACAGGACTCAGCCCCAGCATTTT.

This clonotype counts as medium-sized. The chain recombines TRBV7-9 with TRBJ1-1; no clear D gene. This CDR3 has 12 amino acids. Germline values: CDR1 SEHNR, CDR2 FQNEAQ (reference sequence). V was shortened by 5 bases and J by 8 bases, with 12 bases between the two germline ends. In DNA, the CDR3 is TGTGCCAGCAGCCCAACAGTGATCGAAGCTTTCTTT. It yields the protein CASSPTVIEAFF.

The chain joins TRBV25-1 to TRBJ2-3; 7 bases line up with TRBD1. CDR1 MGHDK and CDR2 SYGVNS come from the germline V gene. J gave up 4 bases and V 3 bases, and 7 bases lay outside the gene matches. The CDR3 has 15 amino acids. CDR3 in DNA: TGTGCCAGCAGTGAGTACAGGGGTTCGGCAGATACGCAGTATTTT. Its protein is CASSEYRGSADTQYF.

The table lists this clonotype with many counts. V usage is TRBV5-4 and J usage is TRBJ2-3, with D tentatively TRBD1 (6 bases). The germline gives CDR1 SGHNT, CDR2 YYREEE (reference sequence). The length of the CDR3 is 16 residues. V lost 4 bases and J lost 4, with 19 bases in between. CDR3 loop: CASSAPLQGTADTQYF. CDR3 nucleotide sequence: TGTGCCAGCAGCGCACCACTACAGGGAACGGCAGATACGCAGTATTTT. Looking up the rest from reference TRBV5-4 and TRBJ2-3 gives the full variable domain: ETGVTQSPTHLIKTRGQQVTLRCSSQSGHNTVSWYQQALGQGPQFIFQYYREEENGRGNFPPRFSGLQFPNYSSELNVNALELDDSALYLCASSAPLQGTADTQYFGPGTRLTVL.

This clonotype was picked up a small number of times. The chain combines TRBV7-9 with TRBJ2-5; D possibly uses TRBD1 or TRBD2 (5 bases each). The length of the CDR3 is 15 residues. Germline assignment: CDR1 SEHNR and CDR2 FQNEAQ (reference sequence). Between the trimmed V and J ends, which lost 6 bases and 1 base, there was a span of 15 bases. In nucleotides, the CDR3 is TGTGCCAGCAGGTCCCCCCGGGACCCCCAAGAGACCCAGTACTTC. It encodes CASRSPRDPQETQYF. Full variable domain (rest looked up from reference TRBV7-9 and TRBJ2-5): DTGVSQNPRHKITKRGQNVTFRCDPISEHNRLYWYRQTLGQGPEFLTYFQNEAQLEKSRLLSDRFSAERPKGSFSTLEIQRTEQGDSAMYLCASRSPRDPQETQYFGPGTRLLVL.